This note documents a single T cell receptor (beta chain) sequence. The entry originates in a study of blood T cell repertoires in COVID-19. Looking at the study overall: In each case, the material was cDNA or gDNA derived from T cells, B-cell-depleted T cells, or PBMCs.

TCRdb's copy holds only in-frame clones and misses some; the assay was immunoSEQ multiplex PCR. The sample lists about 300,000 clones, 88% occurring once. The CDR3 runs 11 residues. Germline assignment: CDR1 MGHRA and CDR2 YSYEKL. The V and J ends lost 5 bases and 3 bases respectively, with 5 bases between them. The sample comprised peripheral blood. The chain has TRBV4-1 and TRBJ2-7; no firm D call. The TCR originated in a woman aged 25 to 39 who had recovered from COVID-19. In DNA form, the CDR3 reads TGCGCCAGCAGCAACTTCTACGAGCAGTACTTC. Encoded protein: CASSNFYEQYF.